The subject of this entry is one T cell receptor (beta chain). This clone came up a few times. Its recognized antigen is unknown. No much larger clonotype is one base removed from it; base qualities were not supplied. Unmatched junction bases come to 8, with V trimmed by 5 bases and J by 6 bases. CDR1 LNHNV and CDR2 YYDKDF were looked up in the germline V gene (reference sequence). From the cysteine up to the phenylalanine, the CDR3 has a length of 14 residues. Here the CDR3 DNA is all that survives: 42 bases in frame from base 1. This specimen belongs to a study of cytomegalovirus exposure and HLA in healthy donors (dated by TCRdb to 2016 to 2017). Notes on the research overall: According to a later analysis, the 120 or so validation repertoires were produced on the same platform as the 600 to 850 repertoires of the first cohort. The study was designed to test whether signatures of past pathogen exposure could be identified by cataloging public T cell receptors. Along with the approximately 620-subject first cohort, a separate validation cohort of over a hundred different subjects was used. To predict cytomegalovirus infection status, the study combined high-throughput TCR immunosequencing, statistical association of individual TCRs with disease status, and machine learning.

Library preparation used the immunoSEQ multiplex PCR assay. For the original study's pipeline: A statistical classification framework was developed to diagnose cytomegalovirus status using the catalog of TCR beta chain sequences. TCRdb took this table from immuneACCESS and kept in-frame rearrangements with V and J called. Such tables lack part of the clones; where checked against another copy, unresolved V genes explain under half of the gap, and the rest is unexplained. V, J and clone size were drawn from that table, and D and trimming were deduced from the DNA. Counted in this sample were about 150,000 clones; about 87% of them appeared once. 5.5% to 7% of the sample is taken by the ten largest. The donors were included in the validation cohort of 120 subjects, a group kept apart from the roughly 680-subject first cohort. Overall study results and their limits: A few of the identified cytomegalovirus-associated TCR beta chains were confirmed in vitro to be specific for cytomegalovirus antigens. In a later analysis, TCRs clustered in the first cohort were found to also tend to co-occur in the 120 or so validation repertoires, with approximately 93% of cluster scores above 0. The classifier was reported to diagnose cytomegalovirus status with high specificity and sensitivity in both the original and validation cohorts. All 120 or so repertoires were used to score co-occurrence in the validation cohort in a later analysis, because that analysis had no HLA typing for the cohort. It was suggested by the authors that the approach could potentially be generalized to other disease states and immunological phenotypes. In the study, around 150 TCR beta chains were listed as associated with cytomegalovirus. Most TCR sequences were seen in very few donors, while some public TCRs were found in many individuals.

The sequence was obtained from a woman aged 25 to 39 in good health and CMV-seropositive. The chain joins TRBV15 to TRBJ2-7, with 9 central nucleotides matching TRBD2. Material: PBMCs. CDR3 region: CATSSIAGETEQYF. The bases read TGTGCCACCAGCTCGATAGCGGGGGAAACCGAGCAGTACTTC.